This entry describes one T cell receptor beta chain. These data originate in a study of blood T cell repertoires in COVID-19. Study as a whole: COVID-19 samples collected from the United States, Italy and Spain covered acute and convalescent phases. From T cells, B-cell-depleted T cells, or PBMCs came the material, which was cDNA or gDNA.

As handled by the study authors: Cell counts per sample came from amplifying reference gene primers. Sequencing used immunoSEQ multiplex PCR; TCRdb keeps in-frame clones, though not all of them. V, J and clone size are taken as reported in that table, and D and trimming were inferred from the DNA itself. Among 35,000 to 50,000 clones listed, roughly 87% were seen once. Looked up from germline, CDR1 is LNHDA and CDR2 is SQIVND (reference sequence). This CDR3 contains 17 residues. V gave up 2 bases and J gave up 2 bases, with 19 bases separating them. What was sequenced was peripheral blood. This clonotype was sampled from a man in his 70s with active COVID-19. The V and J genes are TRBV19 and TRBJ2-7, with D possibly being TRBD1 (6 bases). In nucleotides, the CDR3 is TGTGCCAGTAGTATACGAGGCTCGGGACAAGGGACCTACGAGCAGTACTTC. Translated, it gives CASSIRGSGQGTYEQYF.